The 11 T cell receptor beta chains reported below all come from one sample, sequenced in a study of shared clonotypes between healthy human individuals. Produced via immunoSEQ multiplex PCR; TCRdb's table is partial and in-frame only. The sample yields 2 million to 2.5 million clones, roughly 91% seen once. The naive CD8 fraction comprised CD45RO-negative cells positively selected for CCR7 and excluded terminally differentiated effector memory CD45RA+ cells. Sequenced input: naive CD8+ T cells from PBMCs. The receptors derive from a young man in good health. Some clones in this sample may be carry-over from other donors' samples.

A note on this clone: Within the sample, other DNA sequences also encode this same CDR3. The J gene is TRBJ1-5, the V gene TRBV6-5; no definite D call. CDR1 and CDR2 from the germline V gene are MNHEY and SVGAGI. Trimming shortened V by 5 bases and J by 1 base, and 12 bases separated the two germline ends. The CDR3 spans 15 residues. For the CDR3, the DNA is TGTGCCAGCAGTCCCCGGGCGGGGAGCAATCAGCCCCAGCATTTT. It encodes CASSPRAGSNQPQHF.

CDR3 amino acids: CASSGEGTKEAFF. The CDR3 DNA follows: TGTGCCAGCAGCGGCGAGGGGACGAAAGAAGCTTTCTTT. The chain is built from TRBV9 and TRBJ1-1, with D perhaps matching TRBD1 (5 bases). This CDR3 region has 13 residues. CDR1 and CDR2 (germline): SGDLS, YYNGEE. V gave up 3 bases and J gave up 8 bases, with 14 bases separating them.

This clone turned up a few times. This chain joins TRBV28 and TRBJ1-5; D is undetermined. The CDR3 length is 10 residues. Germline V lookup: CDR1 MDHEN, CDR2 SYDVKM. V gave up 3 bases and J gave up 14 bases, with 8 bases separating them. CDR3 coding DNA: TGTGCCAGCAGTTTTCGAGTGAAGCATTTT. It is translated as CASSFRVKHF.

The chain employs TRBV2 and TRBJ2-7; TRBD1 matches at 8 bases. The V segment lost 5 bases and the J segment 3 bases; nucleotides outside the gene matches: 6. The CDR3 is 14 residues long. From germline, CDR1 is SNHLY and CDR2 FYNNEI. The CDR3 DNA sequence: TGTGCCAGCAGTCTGGGACAGGACTACTACGAGCAGTACTTC. It specifies CASSLGQDYYEQYF.

The chain joins TRBV7-9 to TRBJ1-1; 12 bases are shared with TRBD1. This CDR3 is built from 16 residues. The ends lost 6 bases at V and 5 bases at J; junction bases unmatched: 10. CDR1 is SEHNR, CDR2 FQNEAQ, per germline (reference sequence). Here the CDR3 reads CASSLRDRGQWTEAFF. In DNA form, the CDR3 reads TGTGCCAGCAGTCTTAGGGACAGGGGGCAGTGGACTGAAGCTTTCTTT.

The rearrangement joins TRBV27 to TRBJ2-7, with D possibly being TRBD1 (6 bases). Per germline, CDR1 MNHEY and CDR2 SMNVEV (reference sequence). V lost 5 bases to trimming and J lost 5 bases, with 10 bases between them. The CDR3 extends over 12 amino acids. The CDR3 loop is CASSDRFDEQYF. The CDR3 DNA reads as TGTGCCAGCAGTGACAGGTTCGACGAGCAGTACTTC.

The chain couples TRBV15 to TRBJ2-1, with 11 bases identical to TRBD2. The V gene's germline CDR1 is LNHNV and CDR2 YYDKDF (reference sequence). The CDR3 covers 16 residues. The ends lost 4 bases at V and 6 bases at J; junction bases unmatched: 8. CDR3 nucleotide sequence: TGTGCCACCAGCACCCAACTAGCGGGAGTGGGCAATGAGCAGTTCTTC. Translated: CATSTQLAGVGNEQFF.

V gene TRBV10-2 combines with J gene TRBJ2-7, with 11 bases that match TRBD1. The CDR3 has 17 amino acids. The V segment lost 4 bases and the J segment 5 bases; nucleotides outside the gene matches: 13. Per germline, CDR1 WSHSY and CDR2 SAAADI. CDR3 protein: CASSGDRDRGFWDEQYF. CDR3 DNA: TGCGCCAGCAGTGGGGACCGGGACAGGGGGTTTTGGGACGAGCAGTACTTC.

Regarding this clone: This sample also contains other DNA sequences that code for the same CDR3. J is TRBJ2-6 and V is TRBV4-3; 7 nucleotides match TRBD1. V lost 3 bases to trimming and J lost 0 bases; unmatched junction nucleotides: 2. CDR3 length: 16 residues. Looked up from germline, CDR1 is LGHNA and CDR2 is YSLEER. As DNA, the CDR3 is TGCGCCAGCAGCCAGGACAGGATCTCTGGGGCCAACGTCCTGACTTTC. Protein product: CASSQDRISGANVLTF.

The V and J genes are TRBV11-2 and TRBJ2-1, with no clear D. V was pared by 7 bases and J by 2 bases, with 24 bases between. This CDR3 contains 18 residues. Germline values: CDR1 SGHAT, CDR2 FQNNGV. CDR3 bases: TGTGCCAGCACCCACCCCCACGGGTGGGTTCTACCCTACAATGAGCAGTTCTTC. The encoded protein is CASTHPHGWVLPYNEQFF.

The chain combines TRBV13 with TRBJ2-2, with 9 bases lining up with TRBD2. V shed 0 bases and J 3 bases; nucleotides not matched to a gene: 5. The CDR3 has 17 amino acids. Germline V CDR1 and CDR2: PRHDT, FYEKMQ (reference sequence). This chain's CDR3 is CASSLGLAGVYTGELFF. The CDR3 DNA follows: TGTGCCAGCAGCTTAGGGTTAGCGGGAGTATACACCGGGGAGCTGTTTTTT.